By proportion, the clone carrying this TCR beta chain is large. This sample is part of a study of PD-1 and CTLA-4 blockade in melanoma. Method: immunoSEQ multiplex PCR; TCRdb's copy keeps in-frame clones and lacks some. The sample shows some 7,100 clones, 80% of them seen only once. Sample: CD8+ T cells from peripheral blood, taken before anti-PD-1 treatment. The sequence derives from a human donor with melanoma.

CDR3 DNA sequence: TGTGCCAGCAGTTCCGGACAGGGCGCTAATTCACCCCTCCACTTT. Translation: CASSSGQGANSPLHF. The chain couples TRBV2 to TRBJ1-6; the match to TRBD1 covers 8 bases. V lost 5 bases, J lost 6 bases, and 6 bases stayed unmatched. The CDR3 has 15 amino acids. Per germline, CDR1 SNHLY and CDR2 FYNNEI.